Listed here is a single TCR beta chain. What it binds is not known. Using immunoSEQ multiplex PCR, the repertoire was profiled, and TCRdb retains in-frame clones only, with some absent. In the table there are 96,000 or so clones, roughly 90% of which are singletons. The V gene lost 1 base and the J gene lost 1 base, with 7 bases spanning the gap. There are 14 residues in the CDR3. Germline assignment: CDR1 SGHNT and CDR2 YENEEA. The sample is drawn from a study of graft-versus-host responses after intestinal transplantation. Study background: Among the recipients, all got anti-thymocyte globulin induction and then tacrolimus and steroids for about three years.

Whole-study findings and limits: There were GvH clones found in recipient marrow, and some of them appeared first in ileum or blood.

Sample: unstimulated CD4+ T cells sorted from spleen or lymph node cells, taken before intestinal transplant. The chain employs TRBV11-3 and TRBJ1-1; a possible D gene is TRBD1 (5 bases). This clonotype originated in a human donor who received an intestinal transplant. In DNA form, the CDR3 reads TGTGCCAGCAGCTTAGTCAGGGCGAACACTGAAGCTTTCTTT. Translation: CASSLVRANTEAFF.